This passage covers 21 T cell receptor beta chains from one sample sequenced in a study of T-cell memory formation after mild COVID-19. TCRdb re-called the 5' RACE reads through MiXCR, storing one row per CDR3 protein. The sample yields a few hundred thousand distinct CDR3 sequences, about 22% seen once. The sequenced sample was PBMCs or a T cell subset sorted from them (not recorded which). These receptors were collected from an adult woman who had mild COVID-19 (a few samples of this study predate the infection). Cell type and time point are not known.

This clonotype was seen repeatedly, ten times or more. J is TRBJ1-1 and V is TRBV20-1, with D perhaps TRBD1 (5 bases). Germline-derived CDR1 and CDR2 are DFQATT and SNEGSKA (reference sequence). V gave up 3 bases and J gave up 0 bases, with 23 bases separating them. The CDR3 is made up of 18 amino acids. The CDR3, as DNA: TGCAGTGCTAGGTTTACATTGGGGCAGAGGGGCATGAACACTGAAGCTTTCTTT. Its protein product is CSARFTLGQRGMNTEAFF.

The chain carries TRBV30 and TRBJ2-7, with D possibly matching TRBD1 (5 bases). Germline values: CDR1 GTSNPN, CDR2 SVGIG (reference sequence). V shed 4 bases and J shed 1 base, with 8 bases lying between them. The CDR3 contains 12 residues. The CDR3 region is CAWTTESYEQYF. The CDR3 nucleotides read TGTGCCTGGACGACAGAGTCCTACGAGCAGTACTTC.

V is TRBV29-1 and J is TRBJ2-1; 13 bases map to TRBD2. Germline CDR1 and CDR2: SQVTM and ANQGSEA. V lost 6 bases, J lost 2 bases, and 7 bases stayed unmatched. The length of the CDR3 is 16 residues. In DNA form, the CDR3 reads TGCAGCGTGGGAACTAGCGGGGGGGGTACCTACAATGAGCAGTTCTTC. This gives the protein CSVGTSGGGTYNEQFF.

This clonotype was seen once. The V call is TRBV24-1, the J call TRBJ1-2, with D perhaps TRBD1 (6 bases). CDR1 is KGHDR and CDR2 is SFDVKD in the germline V gene. Trimming cost V 2 bases and J 7 bases, with 13 bases left between them. The CDR3 covers 14 residues. In DNA, the CDR3 is TGTGCCACCAGTGATTCTACAGGGTATGGTGGCTACACCTTC. The encoded protein is CATSDSTGYGGYTF.

V usage is TRBV7-2 and J usage is TRBJ1-2; TRBD1 aligns across 7 bases. There are 14 residues in the CDR3. The ends lost 4 bases at V and 5 bases at J; junction bases unmatched: 7. Germline V gene lookup returns CDR1 SGHTA and CDR2 FQGNSA. DNA of the CDR3: TGTGCCAGCAGCTCAGGGACAGCCGTTTATGGCTACACCTTC. It is translated as CASSSGTAVYGYTF. The full variable domain, in which reference TRBV7-2 and TRBJ1-2 provide the parts outside the CDR3, is GAGVSQSPSNKVTEKGKDVELRCDPISGHTALYWYRQSLGQGLEFLIYFQGNSAPDKSGLPSDRFSAERTGGSVSTLTIQRTQQEDSAVYLCASSSGTAVYGYTFGSGTRLTVV.

This clonotype has only a few counts. The chain combines TRBV5-1 with TRBJ1-2; 8 bases line up with TRBD1. This CDR3 has 16 residues. Germline values: CDR1 SGHRS, CDR2 YFSETQ. V trimming: 6 bases; J trimming: 7 bases; junction bases outside the gene matches: 17. The CDR3 spells CASNRGGDRPYGGYTF. In nucleotides, the CDR3 is TGCGCCAGCAACAGGGGAGGGGACAGGCCTTATGGTGGCTACACCTTC. The full variable domain, in which reference TRBV5-1 and TRBJ1-2 provide the parts outside the CDR3, is KAGVTQTPRYLIKTRGQQVTLSCSPISGHRSVSWYQQTPGQGLQFLFEYFSETQRNKGNFPGRFSGRQFSNSRSEMNVSTLELGDSALYLCASNRGGDRPYGGYTFGSGTRLTVV.

This chain links TRBV11-3 with TRBJ2-3; 9 nucleotides match TRBD1. The germline V gene has CDR1 SGHNT and CDR2 YENEEA. This CDR3 is 17 amino acids long. V gave up 1 base and J gave up 4 bases; unmatched junction bases: 9. The DNA of the CDR3 is TGTGCCAGCAGCTTAGTCTTCGACAGGGGGAGGTCAGATACGCAGTATTTT. This translates into CASSLVFDRGRSDTQYF.

This clonotype was counted a few times. The chain joins TRBV12-3 or TRBV12-4 to TRBJ2-5, with 10 bases fitting TRBD2. This CDR3 contains 15 residues. V dropped 5 bases and J dropped 1; count of bases not matched to a gene: 4. The CDR3 DNA reads TGTGCCAGCAGTCGGACTAGCGGAGTCCAAGAGACCCAGTACTTC. Translation gives CASSRTSGVQETQYF.

The sample holds a few counts of this clonotype. V and J are TRBV7-2 and TRBJ1-2; TRBD1 agrees at 7 bases. Germline CDR1 SGHTA, CDR2 FQGNSA. V dropped 4 bases and J dropped 4; count of bases not matched to a gene: 6. The CDR3 totals 14 residues. CDR3 in DNA: TGTGCCAGCAGCTCCTTTACAGGGGTCTATGGCTACACCTTC. Translating gives CASSSFTGVYGYTF.

A few counts support this clonotype. This chain uses TRBV4-3 with TRBJ2-1, with TRBD2 matching over 10 bases. J gave up 7 bases and V 5 bases, and 5 bases lay outside the gene matches. CDR1 is LGHNA, CDR2 YSLEER, per germline. The CDR3 extends over 14 amino acids. The CDR3: CASSYSGRGNEQFF. Here the CDR3 DNA reads TGCGCCAGCAGCTACAGCGGGAGGGGGAATGAGCAGTTCTTC.

This clonotype was observed many times. One end of the junction varies from germline; a read error may be responsible. The chain joins TRBV5-1 to TRBJ2-1; 9 nucleotides agree with TRBD1. Germline V gene data show CDR1 as SGHRS and CDR2 as YFSETQ. The CDR3 loop spans 15 amino acids. CDR3: CASSPGQGSYNEQFF. DNA of the CDR3: TGTGCCAGCTCACCGGGACAGGGCTCCTACAATGAGCAGTTCTTC.

The chain has TRBV9 and TRBJ2-6; tentatively, D is TRBD2 (6 bases). Germline CDR1 and CDR2: SGDLS and YYNGEE. V lost 0 bases and J lost 0, with 13 bases in between. The CDR3 consists of 18 residues. For the CDR3, the DNA is TGTGCCAGCAGCGTAGCGGGAGTGGGGCCCTCTGGGGCCAACGTCCTGACTTTC. Encoded protein: CASSVAGVGPSGANVLTF. Drawing the rest from reference TRBV9 and TRBJ2-6, the complete variable domain is DSGVTQTPKHLITATGQRVTLRCSPRSGDLSVYWYQQSLDQGLQFLIQYYNGEERAKGNILERFSAQQFPDLHSELNLSSLELGDSALYFCASSVAGVGPSGANVLTFGAGSRLTVL.

The chain links TRBV3-1 to TRBJ2-1; no firm D call. V gave up 3 bases and J gave up 0 bases, with 6 bases separating them. The germline V gene has CDR1 LGHDT and CDR2 YNNKEL (reference sequence). The CDR3 runs to 14 residues. This CDR3 is CASSQSSSYNEQFF. In nucleotides, the CDR3 is TGTGCCAGCAGCCAGTCTAGCTCCTACAATGAGCAGTTCTTC.

This rearrangement joins TRBV12-3 or TRBV12-4 to TRBJ1-1; 9 nucleotides align to TRBD1. The length of the CDR3 is 11 residues. The V segment lost 6 bases and the J segment 11 bases; nucleotides outside the gene matches: 4. CDR3 region: CASRQDRGAFF. The CDR3 bases are TGTGCCAGCAGACAGGACAGGGGTGCTTTCTTT.

This clonotype has just a few counts. The rearrangement joins TRBV27 to TRBJ2-1; tentatively, D is TRBD1 (6 bases). Trimming shortened V by 5 bases and J by 5 bases, and 25 bases separated the two germline ends. Looked up from germline, CDR1 is MNHEY and CDR2 is SMNVEV (reference sequence). The CDR3 is 18 amino acids. The CDR3 loop reads CASSPNRFRGGPNNEQFF. The CDR3 DNA reads as TGTGCCAGCAGTCCAAACCGCTTCAGGGGTGGCCCTAACAATGAGCAGTTCTTC.

This clonotype appeared once. J is TRBJ2-7 and V is TRBV9; 8 nucleotides match TRBD1. Trimming removed 5 bases from V and 6 bases from J; junction bases left unmatched: 4. CDR1 SGDLS and CDR2 YYNGEE come from the germline V gene. This CDR3 spans 12 amino acids. The CDR3 loop is CASSSQGAEQYF. The CDR3 DNA reads as TGTGCCAGCAGTAGTCAGGGGGCCGAGCAGTACTTC.

The gene calls are TRBV19 and TRBJ2-1; D call uncertain. Trimming removed 6 bases from V and 6 bases from J, with 18 bases in between. The V gene's germline CDR1 is LNHDA and CDR2 SQIVND (reference sequence). CDR3 length: 15 amino acids. CDR3 loop: CASSPGRWAGNEQFF. In DNA form, the CDR3 reads TGTGCCAGTAGCCCGGGCAGGTGGGCAGGCAATGAGCAGTTCTTC.

This clonotype was counted between two and nine times. The V gene is TRBV9, the J gene TRBJ2-3, with TRBD2 identical over 10 bases. Losses at the gene ends were 0 bases for V and 1 base for J; bases not matched to a gene: 8. Germline V CDR1 and CDR2: SGDLS, YYNGEE. The CDR3 consists of 18 residues. The CDR3 nucleotides are TGTGCCAGCAGCGTAGAAACTAGCGGGAATCCTGGCACAGATACGCAGTATTTT. Translation: CASSVETSGNPGTDTQYF.

The rearrangement uses TRBV11-2 and TRBJ2-3, with D possibly matching TRBD2 (6 bases). The germline V gene has CDR1 SGHAT and CDR2 FQNNGV. This CDR3 comprises 14 residues. V lost 11 bases to trimming and J lost 7 bases, with 22 bases between them. Here the CDR3 DNA reads TGTGCCTCAATTATGGGGGGAGTAATGAATACGCAGTATTTT. Protein: CASIMGGVMNTQYF.

CDR3 bases: TGCGCCAGCAGCCAAGATTCCAGCGGGCCCCAAGAGACCCAGTACTTC. This codes for CASSQDSSGPQETQYF. This chain links TRBV4-3 with TRBJ2-5; tentative D call: TRBD2 (6 bases). CDR3 length equals 16 residues. Trimming took 0 bases from V and 1 from J, leaving 12 bases between them. Germline V gene sequence: CDR1 LGHNA, CDR2 YSLEER.

This chain joins TRBV24-1 and TRBJ2-1; TRBD1 agrees at 7 bases. V dropped 5 bases and J dropped 4; count of bases not matched to a gene: 7. Germline CDR1 reads KGHDR; CDR2 reads SFDVKD. This CDR3 spans 15 amino acids. DNA for the CDR3: TGTGCCACCAGTGTCCGGGACAGAGTTTACAATGAGCAGTTCTTC. As protein: CATSVRDRVYNEQFF.